This T cell receptor (beta chain) was identified in a study of shared clonotypes between healthy human individuals. Study-level results: Apart from blood, nothing was sampled; tissue repertoires likely differ.

V lost 1 base and J lost 6, with 11 bases in between. Germline V gene lookup returns CDR1 SGHRS and CDR2 YFSETQ. CDR3 length: 13 amino acids. 300 ng DNA, tens of thousands of T cell genomes, went into unsorted PBMC replicate PCRs. The sequencing of unsorted PBMC DNA took place on ten immunoSEQ deep assay plates. Sequencing used immunoSEQ multiplex PCR; TCRdb keeps in-frame clones, though not all of them. The data contain about 480,000 clones, 79% of them singletons. With regard to this clone: Its target is not known.

This TCR came from a woman aged 40-49 years in good health. Some clones in this sample may be carry-over from other donors' samples. This sequence joins TRBV5-1 and TRBJ2-7, with TRBD1 as a possible D gene (5 bases). The sample was PBMCs. The CDR3 region has the DNA TGCGCCAGCAGCTTGCGCTGGGGCGGCGAGCAGTACTTC. Protein product: CASSLRWGGEQYF.